The present entry profiles one TCR beta chain with its context. Gene names are mouse gene names. The read ends 3 residues early relative to the CDR3; the germline J gene fills the gap. This record belongs to a study of CD8+ T cells in alopecia areata. V gave up 5 bases and J gave up 7 bases; unmatched junction bases: 3. This CDR3 is 14 amino acids long. CDR1 is NNHDY and CDR2 is SYVADS in the germline V gene. The sequencing template was cDNA reverse transcribed from extracted RNA. Only in-frame clones appear in the TCRdb table, and some are missing; sequencing was by immunoSEQ multiplex PCR. This repertoire holds approximately 280,000 clones, and none appear only once. Sorting relied on CD4, CD8alpha, NKG2D, NKG2ACE and other markers applied to pooled cutaneous lymph node cells.

The clonotype was recovered from a C3H/HeJ mouse with alopecia areata. The MHC haplotype of this mouse line is H2-k. Material: CD4+ T cells sorted from a lymph node. This chain links TRBV13-3 with TRBJ1-6, with 10 bases matching TRBD1. TRBJ1-6 is given ORF status, its function remaining uncertain. The CDR3 loop is CASRPGQGNSPLYF. The DNA read from the CDR3 is TGTGCCAGCAGGCCGGGACAGGGGAATTCGCCC.